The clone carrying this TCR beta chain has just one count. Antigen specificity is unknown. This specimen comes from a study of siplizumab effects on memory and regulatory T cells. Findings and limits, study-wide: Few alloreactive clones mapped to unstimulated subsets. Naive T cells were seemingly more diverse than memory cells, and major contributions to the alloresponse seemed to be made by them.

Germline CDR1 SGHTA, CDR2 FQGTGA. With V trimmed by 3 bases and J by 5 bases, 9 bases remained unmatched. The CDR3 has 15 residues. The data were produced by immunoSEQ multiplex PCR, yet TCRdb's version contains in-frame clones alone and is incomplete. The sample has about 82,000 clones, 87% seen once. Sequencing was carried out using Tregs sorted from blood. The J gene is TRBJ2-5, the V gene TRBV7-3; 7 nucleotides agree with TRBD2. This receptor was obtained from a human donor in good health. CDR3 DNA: TGTGCCAGCAGCTTCCGTGGACTAGTATACGAGACCCAGTACTTC. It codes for CASSFRGLVYETQYF.